The 8 T cell receptor beta chains in this list originate from one sample, sequenced in a study of T-cell reconstitution after alpha-beta-depleted transplantation in children. The TCRbeta library was prepared with unique molecular identifiers. TCRdb re-derived calls from the PCR reads in MiXCR, one entry per CDR3 protein. The table has 610,000 or so distinct CDR3 sequences, 25% to 30% seen once. The source was PBMCs, collected before TCRalphabeta/CD19-depleted stem cell transplant. These TCRs come from a boy less than two years old with Wiskott-Aldrich syndrome, due to receive a stem cell transplant.

This clonotype was counted a few times. This chain uses TRBV5-6 with TRBJ2-7, with D perhaps matching TRBD1 (6 bases). CDR1 SGHDT and CDR2 YYEEEE come from the germline V gene. Trimming cost V 5 bases and J 0 bases, with 15 bases left between them. This CDR3 region has 15 residues. The CDR3 protein is CASRVWGQPSYEQYF. The CDR3 coding sequence is TGTGCCAGCAGGGTGTGGGGGCAACCCTCCTACGAGCAGTACTTC.

In its sample, this clonotype was seen a few times. J is TRBJ2-1 and V is TRBV5-6; 9 nucleotides agree with TRBD2. The CDR3 is made up of 15 amino acids. Unmatched junction bases numbered 12, after V lost 6 bases and J lost 8 bases. Germline CDR1 is SGHDT and CDR2 is YYEEEE. The CDR3 loop is CASTKPGSGRYEQFF. The CDR3 DNA reads as TGTGCCAGCACCAAACCGGGTAGCGGGAGATATGAGCAGTTCTTC. The full variable domain, its missing parts supplied by reference TRBV5-6 and TRBJ2-1, is DAGVTQSPTHLIKTRGQQVTLRCSPKSGHDTVSWYQQALGQGPQFIFQYYEEEERQRGNFPDRFSGHQFPNYSSELNVNALLLGDSALYLCASTKPGSGRYEQFFGPGTRLTVL.

This clonotype was seen only a few times. The J gene is TRBJ2-7, the V gene TRBV18; D is tentatively TRBD1 or TRBD2 (5 bases each). Per the germline V gene, CDR1 is KGHSH and CDR2 is LQKENI. Trimming took off 3 bases at V and 5 bases at J, with 14 bases between the two ends. The CDR3 is made up of 14 amino acids. This CDR3 is CASSPRQPRDEQYF. The CDR3 nucleotides read TGTGCCAGCTCACCGAGACAGCCGAGGGACGAGCAGTACTTC.

The chain combines TRBV12-3 or TRBV12-4 with TRBJ2-7; D remains ambiguous. The length of the CDR3 is 13 residues. Trimming took 3 bases from V and 2 from J, leaving 8 bases between them. CDR3 sequence: CASSLSEPYEQYF. In DNA, the CDR3 is TGTGCCAGCAGTTTGAGCGAGCCCTACGAGCAGTACTTC.

J is TRBJ2-1 and V is TRBV9, with D perhaps matching TRBD2 (6 bases). Between the trimmed V and J ends, which lost 1 base and 5 bases, there was a span of 13 bases. The V gene's germline CDR1 is SGDLS and CDR2 YYNGEE. CDR3 length equals 15 residues. In nucleotides, the CDR3 is TGTGCCAGCAGCGTAAGGTGGCGGGAAGACAATGAGCAGTTCTTC. Translated, it gives CASSVRWREDNEQFF.

CDR3 DNA: TGTGCCAGCAGTGGGGCCCGAGGGAACACTGAAGCTTTCTTT. It yields the protein CASSGARGNTEAFF. The chain couples TRBV6-1 to TRBJ1-1; D unresolved. The germline V and J ends were trimmed by 4 bases and 1 base, with 10 bases remaining between them. CDR1 and CDR2 (germline): MNHNS, SASEGT. The CDR3 covers 14 residues.

Only one count was recorded for this clonotype. This chain links TRBV11-2 with TRBJ2-1, with a possible D match to TRBD2 (5 bases). Per germline, CDR1 SGHAT and CDR2 FQNNGV. Trimming stripped 5 bases from V and 6 bases from J, with 17 bases between. The CDR3 extends over 15 amino acids. This CDR3 reads CASSPRGGAPNEQFF. CDR3 DNA: TGTGCCAGCAGCCCCCGAGGAGGCGCGCCCAATGAGCAGTTCTTC.

This chain uses TRBV29-1 with TRBJ2-1, with D unresolved. The CDR3 has 15 residues. CDR1 is SQVTM and CDR2 is ANQGSEA in the germline V gene. V lost 3 bases, J lost 0 bases, and 12 bases lay in between. Written as DNA, the CDR3 is TGCAGCGTTGACGCAGGCCCAAACTCCTACAATGAGCAGTTCTTC. The encoded protein is CSVDAGPNSYNEQFF.